This TCR beta chain was obtained from a study of breast tumors, draining lymph nodes, adjacent tissues. Unmatched junction bases numbered 0, after V lost 3 bases and J lost 1 base. Germline assignment: CDR1 DFQATT and CDR2 SNEGSKA (reference sequence). The CDR3 sequence is 14 residues long. The lymph nodes were axillary draining lymph nodes from breast cancer patients. TCRdb used MiXCR to reprocess the multiplex PCR reads, holding one entry per CDR3 protein. The sample has some 83,000 distinct CDR3 sequences, under 25% seen once; the top ten hold 2% to 2.5%. At least ten counts were recorded for this clonotype.

This TCR was recovered from a female donor with breast cancer. Some clones in this sample may be carry-over from other donors' samples. The sample was axillary lymph node tissue. The genes are TRBV20-1 and TRBJ2-6, with TRBD2 matching 7 bases. CDR3 amino acids: CSARGGSGANVLTF. The CDR3 DNA reads TGCAGTGCTAGGGGAGGGTCTGGGGCCAACGTCCTGACTTTC.